This TCR beta chain was captured by sequencing in a study of T cell changes during pregnancy in multiple sclerosis. The CDR3 loop spans 16 amino acids. V dropped 4 bases and J dropped 0 bases, with 15 bases sitting between them. CDR1 is SNHLY and CDR2 is FYNNEI in the germline V gene. Profiling relied on immunoSEQ multiplex PCR, and the TCRdb table lists in-frame clones only, not all of them. This table holds 70,000 to 95,000 clones, 93% found once. The source of this sequence is a female donor in good health, enrolled as a control in a pregnancy study. The chain employs TRBV2 and TRBJ1-1, with a weak D call TRBD1 (6 bases). This material consisted of peripheral blood, taken in the second trimester of pregnancy. The chain's CDR3 is CASSGGFGTLNTEAFF. The DNA of the CDR3 is TGTGCCAGCAGTGGGGGATTTGGGACACTGAACACTGAAGCTTTCTTT.